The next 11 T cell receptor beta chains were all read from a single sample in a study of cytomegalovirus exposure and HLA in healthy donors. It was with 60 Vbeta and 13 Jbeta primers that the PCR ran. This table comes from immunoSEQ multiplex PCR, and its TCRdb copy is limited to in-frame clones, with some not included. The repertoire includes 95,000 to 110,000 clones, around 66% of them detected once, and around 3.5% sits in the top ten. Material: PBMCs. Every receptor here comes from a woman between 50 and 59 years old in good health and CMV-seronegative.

The CDR3 sequence: CASGNRASSYNEQFF. CDR3 nucleotides: TGTGCCAGCGGGAACAGGGCCAGCTCCTACAATGAGCAGTTCTTC. V usage is TRBV2 and J usage is TRBJ2-1; D is possibly TRBD1 (6 bases). Trimming took 8 bases from V and 0 from J, leaving 14 bases between them. Germline V gives CDR1 SNHLY, CDR2 FYNNEI. CDR3 length: 15 amino acids.

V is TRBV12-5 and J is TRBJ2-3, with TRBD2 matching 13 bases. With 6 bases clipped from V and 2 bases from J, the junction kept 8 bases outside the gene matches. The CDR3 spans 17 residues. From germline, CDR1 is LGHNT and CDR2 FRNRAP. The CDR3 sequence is CASGQGLAGPSTDTQYF. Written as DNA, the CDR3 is TGTGCTAGTGGCCAGGGACTAGCGGGGCCCTCCACAGATACGCAGTATTTT.

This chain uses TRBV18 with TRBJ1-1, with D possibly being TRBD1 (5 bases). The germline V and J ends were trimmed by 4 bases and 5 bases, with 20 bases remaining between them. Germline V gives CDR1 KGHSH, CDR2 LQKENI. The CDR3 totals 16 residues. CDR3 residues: CASSQAGYSVETEAFF. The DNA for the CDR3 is TGTGCCAGCTCACAAGCAGGGTATTCGGTGGAGACTGAAGCTTTCTTT.

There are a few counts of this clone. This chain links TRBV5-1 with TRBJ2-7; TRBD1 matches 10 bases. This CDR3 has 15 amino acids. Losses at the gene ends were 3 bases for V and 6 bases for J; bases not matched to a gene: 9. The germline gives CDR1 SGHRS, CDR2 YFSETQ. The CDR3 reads CASSSGTGVNPEQYF. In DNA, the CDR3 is TGCGCCAGCAGCTCAGGGACAGGGGTCAACCCCGAGCAGTACTTC.

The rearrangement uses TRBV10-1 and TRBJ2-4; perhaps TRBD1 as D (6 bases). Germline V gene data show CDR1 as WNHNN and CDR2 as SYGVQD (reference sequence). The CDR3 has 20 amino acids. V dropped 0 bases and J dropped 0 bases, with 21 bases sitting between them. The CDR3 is CASSESPPTQGPRAKNIQYF. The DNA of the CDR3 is TGCGCCAGCAGTGAGTCCCCCCCGACTCAGGGGCCGCGAGCCAAAAACATTCAGTACTTC.

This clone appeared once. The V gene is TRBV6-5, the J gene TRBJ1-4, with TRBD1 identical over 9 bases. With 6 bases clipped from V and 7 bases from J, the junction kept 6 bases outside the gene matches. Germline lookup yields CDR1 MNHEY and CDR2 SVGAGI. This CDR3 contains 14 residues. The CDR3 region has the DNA TGTGCCAGCAGCCAACAGGGGGCCGGTGAAAAACTGTTTTTT. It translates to CASSQQGAGEKLFF.

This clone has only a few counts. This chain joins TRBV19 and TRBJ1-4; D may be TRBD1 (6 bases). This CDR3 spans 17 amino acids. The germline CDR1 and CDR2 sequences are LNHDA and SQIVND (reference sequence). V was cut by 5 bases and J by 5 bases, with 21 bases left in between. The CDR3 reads CASSGGGRFGGNEKLFF. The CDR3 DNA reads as TGTGCCAGTAGTGGCGGGGGGCGTTTCGGGGGAAATGAAAAACTGTTTTTT.

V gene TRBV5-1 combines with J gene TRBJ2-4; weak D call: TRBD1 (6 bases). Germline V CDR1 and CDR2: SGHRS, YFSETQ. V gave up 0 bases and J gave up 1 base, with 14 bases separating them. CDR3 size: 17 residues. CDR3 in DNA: TGCGCCAGCAGCTTGGAAGGGGGAAACGTGGCCAAAAACATTCAGTACTTC. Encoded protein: CASSLEGGNVAKNIQYF.

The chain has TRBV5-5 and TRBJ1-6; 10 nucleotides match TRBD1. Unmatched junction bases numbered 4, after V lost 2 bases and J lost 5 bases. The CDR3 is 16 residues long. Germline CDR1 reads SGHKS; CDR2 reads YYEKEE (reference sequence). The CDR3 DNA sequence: TGTGCCAGCAGCTTTCCCGGGACAGGGGATAATTCACCCCTCCACTTT. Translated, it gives CASSFPGTGDNSPLHF.

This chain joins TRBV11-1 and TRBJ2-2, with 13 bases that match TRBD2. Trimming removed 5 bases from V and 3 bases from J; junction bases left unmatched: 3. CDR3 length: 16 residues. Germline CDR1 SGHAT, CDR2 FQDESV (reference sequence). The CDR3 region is CASSKLAGGDTGELFF. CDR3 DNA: TGTGCCAGCAGCAAACTAGCGGGAGGGGACACCGGGGAGCTGTTTTTT.

This CDR3 reads CASSEIGRGQNEQYF. The CDR3, as DNA: TGTGCCAGCAGTGAAATCGGCAGGGGTCAAAACGAGCAGTACTTC. The V gene is TRBV6-1, the J gene TRBJ2-7, with D possibly matching TRBD1 (6 bases). This CDR3 spans 15 amino acids. Germline CDR1 is MNHNS and CDR2 is SASEGT. V dropped 2 bases and J dropped 5 bases, with 16 bases sitting between them.